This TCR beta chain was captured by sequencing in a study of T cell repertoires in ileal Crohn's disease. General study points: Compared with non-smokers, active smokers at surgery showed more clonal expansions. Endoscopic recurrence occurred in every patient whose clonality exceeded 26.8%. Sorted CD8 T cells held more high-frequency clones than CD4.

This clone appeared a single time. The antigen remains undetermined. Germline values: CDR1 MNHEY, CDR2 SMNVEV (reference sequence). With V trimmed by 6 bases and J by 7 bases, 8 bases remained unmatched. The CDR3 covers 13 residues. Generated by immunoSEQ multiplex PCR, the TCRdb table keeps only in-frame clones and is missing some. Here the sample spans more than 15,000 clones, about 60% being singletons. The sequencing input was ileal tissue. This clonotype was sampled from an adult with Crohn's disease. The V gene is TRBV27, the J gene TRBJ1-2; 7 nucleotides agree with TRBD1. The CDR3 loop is CASRPTGAGGYTF. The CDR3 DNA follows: TGTGCCAGCAGGCCTACAGGGGCAGGTGGCTACACCTTC.